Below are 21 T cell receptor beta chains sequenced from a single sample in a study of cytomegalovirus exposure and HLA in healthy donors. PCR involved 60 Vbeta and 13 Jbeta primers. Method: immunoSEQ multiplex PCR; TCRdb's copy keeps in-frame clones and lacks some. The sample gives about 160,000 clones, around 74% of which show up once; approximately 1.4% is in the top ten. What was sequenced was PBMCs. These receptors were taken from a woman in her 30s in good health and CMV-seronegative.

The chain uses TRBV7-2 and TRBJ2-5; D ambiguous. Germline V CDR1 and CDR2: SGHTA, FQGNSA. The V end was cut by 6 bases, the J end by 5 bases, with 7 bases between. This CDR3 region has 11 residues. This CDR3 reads CASSHGETQYF. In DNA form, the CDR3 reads TGTGCCAGCAGTCACGGGGAGACCCAGTACTTC.

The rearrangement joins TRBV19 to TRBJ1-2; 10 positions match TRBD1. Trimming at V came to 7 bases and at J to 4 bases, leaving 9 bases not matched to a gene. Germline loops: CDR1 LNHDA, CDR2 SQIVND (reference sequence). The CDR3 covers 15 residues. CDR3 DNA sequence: TGTGCCAGTACCCATCGGGACAGGGGACCCTATGGCTACACCTTC. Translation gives CASTHRDRGPYGYTF.

The CDR3 nucleotides read TGTGCCAGCACCCATGAGGGGACAGGGGCCTACGAGCAGTACTTC. Its translation is CASTHEGTGAYEQYF. The V gene is TRBV6-1, the J gene TRBJ2-7; 10 bases fit TRBD1. Unmatched junction bases numbered 8, after V lost 7 bases and J lost 2 bases. Germline CDR1 is MNHNS and CDR2 is SASEGT. The CDR3 has 15 amino acids.

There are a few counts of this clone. In DNA, the CDR3 is TGTGCCATCAGTGAGTCAGCCAGGGCTACCAACTATGGCTACACCTTC. As protein: CAISESARATNYGYTF. The rearrangement links TRBV10-3 to TRBJ1-2; D might be TRBD1 (5 bases). Germline CDR1 is ENHRY and CDR2 is SYGVKD. Trimming shortened V by 0 bases and J by 2 bases, and 13 bases separated the two germline ends. The CDR3 spans 16 residues.

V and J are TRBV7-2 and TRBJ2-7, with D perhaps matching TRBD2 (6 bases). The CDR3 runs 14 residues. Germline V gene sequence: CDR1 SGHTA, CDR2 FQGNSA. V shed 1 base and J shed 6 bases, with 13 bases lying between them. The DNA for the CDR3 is TGTGCCAGCAGCTTAGTGGGGGGAACCTGCGAGCAGTACTTC. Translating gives CASSLVGGTCEQYF.

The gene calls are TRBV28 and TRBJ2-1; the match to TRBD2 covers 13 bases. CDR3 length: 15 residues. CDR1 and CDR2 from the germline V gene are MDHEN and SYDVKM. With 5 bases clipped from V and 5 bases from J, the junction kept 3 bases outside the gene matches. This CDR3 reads CASSPTSGGNNEQFF. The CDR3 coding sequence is TGTGCCAGCAGTCCGACTAGCGGGGGGAACAATGAGCAGTTCTTC.

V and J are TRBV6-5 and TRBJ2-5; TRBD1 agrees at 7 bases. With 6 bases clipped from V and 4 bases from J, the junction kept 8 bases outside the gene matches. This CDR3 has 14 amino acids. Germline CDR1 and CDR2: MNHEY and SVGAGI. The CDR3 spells CASSRSRQGETQYF. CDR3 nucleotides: TGTGCCAGCAGCCGAAGCAGACAGGGAGAGACCCAGTACTTC.

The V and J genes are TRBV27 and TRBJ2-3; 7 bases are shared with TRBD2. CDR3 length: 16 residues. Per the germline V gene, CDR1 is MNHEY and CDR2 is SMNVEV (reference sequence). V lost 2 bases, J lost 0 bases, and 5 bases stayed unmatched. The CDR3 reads CASSLSLAASTDTQYF. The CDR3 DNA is TGTGCCAGCAGTTTAAGCCTAGCGGCTAGCACAGATACGCAGTATTTT.

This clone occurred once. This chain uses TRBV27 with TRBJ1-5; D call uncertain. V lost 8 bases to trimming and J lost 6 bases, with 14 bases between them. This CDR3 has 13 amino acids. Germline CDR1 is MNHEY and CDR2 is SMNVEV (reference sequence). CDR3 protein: CASGVGEGQPQHF. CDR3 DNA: TGTGCCAGCGGGGTCGGGGAGGGTCAGCCCCAGCATTTT.

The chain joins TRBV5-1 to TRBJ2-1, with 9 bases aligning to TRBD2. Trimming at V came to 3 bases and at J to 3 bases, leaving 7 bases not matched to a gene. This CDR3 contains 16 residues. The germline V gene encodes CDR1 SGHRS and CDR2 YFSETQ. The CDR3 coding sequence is TGCGCCAGCAGCTCCGTAGCGGGGGCCTTCTACAATGAGCAGTTCTTC. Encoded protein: CASSSVAGAFYNEQFF.

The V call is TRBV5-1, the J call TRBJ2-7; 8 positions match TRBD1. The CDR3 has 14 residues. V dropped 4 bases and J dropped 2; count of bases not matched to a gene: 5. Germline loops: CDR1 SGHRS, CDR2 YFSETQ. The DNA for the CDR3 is TGCGCCAGCAGCCCGCGGACAGGGACCTACGAGCAGTACTTC. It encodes CASSPRTGTYEQYF.

CDR3 nucleotides: TGTGCCAGCAGCGGTCATCCCCGGGACAGGGGCCCGATGAACACTGAAGCTTTCTTT. It specifies CASSGHPRDRGPMNTEAFF. The chain combines TRBV9 with TRBJ1-1; 10 bases match TRBD1. Germline V gives CDR1 SGDLS, CDR2 YYNGEE. The CDR3 spans 19 residues. V shed 3 bases and J 0 bases; nucleotides not matched to a gene: 14.

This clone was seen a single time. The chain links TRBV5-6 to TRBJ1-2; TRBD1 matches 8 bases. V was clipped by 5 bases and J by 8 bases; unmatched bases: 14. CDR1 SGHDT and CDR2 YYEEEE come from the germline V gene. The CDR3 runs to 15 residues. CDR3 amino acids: CASRLFGQGTGGYTF. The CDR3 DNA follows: TGTGCCAGCAGACTCTTCGGACAGGGAACTGGCGGCTACACCTTC.

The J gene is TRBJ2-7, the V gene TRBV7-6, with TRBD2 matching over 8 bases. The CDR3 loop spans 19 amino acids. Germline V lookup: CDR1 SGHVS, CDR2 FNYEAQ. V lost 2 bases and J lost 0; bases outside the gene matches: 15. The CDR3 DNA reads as TGTGCCAGCAGCTTACGGGACGGGACTAGGTCCGGTAGCTCCTACGAGCAGTACTTC. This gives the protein CASSLRDGTRSGSSYEQYF.

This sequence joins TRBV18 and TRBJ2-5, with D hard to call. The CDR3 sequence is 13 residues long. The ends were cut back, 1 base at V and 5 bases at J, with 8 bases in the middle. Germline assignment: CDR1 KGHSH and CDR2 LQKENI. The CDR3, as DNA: TGTGCCAGCTCACCACGCAGAGCGGAGACCCAGTACTTC. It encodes CASSPRRAETQYF.

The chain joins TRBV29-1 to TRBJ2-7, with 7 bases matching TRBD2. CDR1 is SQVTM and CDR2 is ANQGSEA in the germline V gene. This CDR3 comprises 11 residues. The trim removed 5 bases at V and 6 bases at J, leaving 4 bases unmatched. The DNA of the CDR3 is TGCAGCGTTTGGGGCGGGGGCGAGCAGTACTTC. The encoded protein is CSVWGGGEQYF.

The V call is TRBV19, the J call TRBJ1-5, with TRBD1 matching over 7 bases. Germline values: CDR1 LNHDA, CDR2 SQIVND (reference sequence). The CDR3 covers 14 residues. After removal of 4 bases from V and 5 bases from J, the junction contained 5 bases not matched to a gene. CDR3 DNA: TGTGCCAGTAGTAGCCGGGACAGTTATCAGCCCCAGCATTTT. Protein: CASSSRDSYQPQHF.

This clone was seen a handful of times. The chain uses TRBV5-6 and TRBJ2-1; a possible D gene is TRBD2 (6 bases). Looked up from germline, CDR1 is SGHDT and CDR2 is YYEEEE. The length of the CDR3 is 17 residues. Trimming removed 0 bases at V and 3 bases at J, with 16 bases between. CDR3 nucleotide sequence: TGTGCCAGCAGCTTGGAGTCGGGGCGGGGATTCTACAATGAGCAGTTCTTC. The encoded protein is CASSLESGRGFYNEQFF. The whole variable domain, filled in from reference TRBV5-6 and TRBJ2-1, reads DAGVTQSPTHLIKTRGQQVTLRCSPKSGHDTVSWYQQALGQGPQFIFQYYEEEERQRGNFPDRFSGHQFPNYSSELNVNALLLGDSALYLCASSLESGRGFYNEQFFGPGTRLTVL.

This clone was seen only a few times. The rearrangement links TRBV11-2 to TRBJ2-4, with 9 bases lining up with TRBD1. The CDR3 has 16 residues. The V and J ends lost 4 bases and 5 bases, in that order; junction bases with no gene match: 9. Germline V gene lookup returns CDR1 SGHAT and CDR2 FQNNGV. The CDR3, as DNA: TGTGCCAGCAGCTCACTACGGGACAGGGCCGAAAACATTCAGTACTTC. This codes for CASSSLRDRAENIQYF.

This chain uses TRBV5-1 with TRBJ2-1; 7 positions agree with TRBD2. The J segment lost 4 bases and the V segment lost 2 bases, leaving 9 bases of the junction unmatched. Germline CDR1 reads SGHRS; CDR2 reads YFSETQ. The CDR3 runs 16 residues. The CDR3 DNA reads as TGCGCCAGCAGCTTTAGTGGCGGGGGTCTGTACAATGAGCAGTTCTTC. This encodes CASSFSGGGLYNEQFF.

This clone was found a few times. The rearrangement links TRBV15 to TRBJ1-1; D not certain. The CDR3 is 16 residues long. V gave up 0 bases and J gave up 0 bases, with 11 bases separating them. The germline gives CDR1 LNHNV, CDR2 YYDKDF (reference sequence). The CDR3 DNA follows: TGTGCCACCAGCAGAGATCTTTTGACTCTGAACACTGAAGCTTTCTTT. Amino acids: CATSRDLLTLNTEAFF. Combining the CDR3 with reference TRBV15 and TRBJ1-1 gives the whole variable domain DAMVIQNPRYQVTQFGKPVTLSCSQTLNHNVMYWYQQKSSQAPKLLFHYYDKDFNNEADTPDNFQSRRPNTSFCFLDIRSPGLGDTAMYLCATSRDLLTLNTEAFFGQGTRLTVV.